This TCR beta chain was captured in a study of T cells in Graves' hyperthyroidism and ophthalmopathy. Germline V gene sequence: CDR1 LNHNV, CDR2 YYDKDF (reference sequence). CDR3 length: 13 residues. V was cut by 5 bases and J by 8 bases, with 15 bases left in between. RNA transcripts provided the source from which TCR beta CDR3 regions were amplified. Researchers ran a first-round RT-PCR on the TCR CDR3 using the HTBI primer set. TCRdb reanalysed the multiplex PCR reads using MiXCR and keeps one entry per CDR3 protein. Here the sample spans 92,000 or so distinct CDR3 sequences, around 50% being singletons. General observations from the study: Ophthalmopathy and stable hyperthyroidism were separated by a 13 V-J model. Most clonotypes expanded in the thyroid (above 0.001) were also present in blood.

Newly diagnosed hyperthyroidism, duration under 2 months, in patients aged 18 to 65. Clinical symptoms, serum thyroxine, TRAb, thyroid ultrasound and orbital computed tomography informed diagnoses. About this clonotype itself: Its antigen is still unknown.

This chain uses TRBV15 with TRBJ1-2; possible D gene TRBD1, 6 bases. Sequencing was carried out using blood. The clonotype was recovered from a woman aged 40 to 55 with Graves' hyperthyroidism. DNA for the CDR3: TGTGCCACCAGCCCCCGACAGGTTCTCGGCTACACCTTC. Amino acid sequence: CATSPRQVLGYTF.